One and the same sample provided the 18 T cell receptor beta chains below, sequenced in a study of T cells in Graves' hyperthyroidism and ophthalmopathy. The TCR beta CDR3 regions underwent amplification using RNA transcripts as the source. Researchers ran a first-round RT-PCR on the TCR CDR3 using the HTBI primer set. TCRdb called the multiplex PCR reads again in MiXCR, with one record for every CDR3 protein. This repertoire shows 300,000 to 400,000 distinct CDR3 sequences, roughly 14% found once; its top ten account for 11%. Sample: blood. Every receptor here comes from a woman aged 60-75 years with Graves' hyperthyroidism.

The chain couples TRBV28 to TRBJ2-5; D may match TRBD1 or TRBD2 (5 bases each). The germline V and J ends were trimmed by 4 bases and 13 bases, with 13 bases remaining between them. The CDR3 covers 11 residues. CDR1 and CDR2 from the germline V gene are MDHEN and SYDVKM. DNA of the CDR3: TGTGCCAGCAGTTCAGTCAGGGAGTGGTACTTC. Protein product: CASSSVREWYF. The whole variable domain, remainder taken from reference TRBV28 and TRBJ2-5, is DVKVTQSSRYLVKRTGEKVFLECVQDMDHENMFWYRQDPGLGLRLIYFSYDVKMKEKGDIPEGYSVSREKKERFSLILESASTNQTSMYLCASSSVREWYFGPGTRLLVL.

There are many counts of this clonotype. CDR3 region: CASSLVGDRGNTEAFF. CDR3 nucleotide sequence: TGTGCCAGCAGCTTAGTGGGCGACAGGGGGAACACTGAAGCTTTCTTT. The chain employs TRBV7-9 and TRBJ1-1, with 8 bases fitting TRBD1. The CDR3 is 16 residues long. J gave up 1 base and V 1 base, and 5 bases lay outside the gene matches. Germline CDR1 is SEHNR and CDR2 is FQNEAQ (reference sequence). Filled out from reference TRBV7-9 and TRBJ1-1, the complete variable domain reads DTGVSQNPRHKITKRGQNVTFRCDPISEHNRLYWYRQTLGQGPEFLTYFQNEAQLEKSRLLSDRFSAERPKGSFSTLEIQRTEQGDSAMYLCASSLVGDRGNTEAFFGQGTRLTVV.

In this sample, this clonotype turned up many times. The chain is built from TRBV28 and TRBJ1-2; D is possibly TRBD1 (5 bases). Germline values: CDR1 MDHEN, CDR2 SYDVKM. V dropped 7 bases and J dropped 6 bases, with 12 bases sitting between them. This CDR3 spans 12 amino acids. CDR3 in amino acids: CASNEGRNGYTF. The CDR3 DNA reads as TGTGCCAGCAATGAGGGGAGAAATGGCTACACCTTC.

In this sample, this clonotype turned up many times. The J gene is TRBJ2-5, the V gene TRBV28, with D perhaps assigned TRBD1 or TRBD2 (5 bases each). The CDR3 extends over 13 amino acids. V dropped 4 bases and J dropped 4 bases, with 10 bases sitting between them. The germline V gene encodes CDR1 MDHEN and CDR2 SYDVKM. The CDR3 loop is CASSSGAVETQYF. CDR3 in DNA: TGTGCCAGCAGTTCCGGGGCAGTAGAGACCCAGTACTTC.

This clonotype was picked up many times. The rearrangement links TRBV11-2 to TRBJ1-5; D is possibly TRBD1 (5 bases). Germline values: CDR1 SGHAT, CDR2 FQNNGV. The CDR3 length is 15 residues. The V and J ends lost 5 bases and 0 bases respectively, with 11 bases between them. Here the CDR3 reads CASSAGHISNQPQHF. CDR3 DNA sequence: TGTGCCAGCAGCGCCGGACACATTAGCAATCAGCCCCAGCATTTT. The whole variable domain, filled in from reference TRBV11-2 and TRBJ1-5, reads EAGVAQSPRYKIIEKRQSVAFWCNPISGHATLYWYQQILGQGPKLLIQFQNNGVVDDSQLPKDRFSAERLKGVDSTLKIQPAKLEDSAVYLCASSAGHISNQPQHFGDGTRLSIL.

This clonotype was seen repeatedly, ten times or more. CDR3: CASSDPGGKYGYTF. The CDR3 nucleotides read TGTGCCAGCAGCGACCCCGGGGGGAAGTATGGCTACACCTTC. The genes are TRBV7-9 and TRBJ1-2, with D possibly matching TRBD1 (5 bases). CDR1 and CDR2 (germline): SEHNR, FQNEAQ (reference sequence). This CDR3 has 14 residues. V lost 5 bases to trimming and J lost 5 bases, with 15 bases between them. The entire variable domain, with the rest obtained from reference TRBV7-9 and TRBJ1-2, is as follows: DTGVSQNPRHKITKRGQNVTFRCDPISEHNRLYWYRQTLGQGPEFLTYFQNEAQLEKSRLLSDRFSAERPKGSFSTLEIQRTEQGDSAMYLCASSDPGGKYGYTFGSGTRLTVV.

This clonotype was seen more than once but under ten times. The chain employs TRBV15 and TRBJ2-3; D not certain. Germline assignment: CDR1 LNHNV and CDR2 YYDKDF (reference sequence). The CDR3 length is 15 residues. V was shortened by 0 bases and J by 1 base, with 8 bases between the two germline ends. DNA for the CDR3: TGTGCCACCAGCAGAGATCGGCAGGGCACAGATACGCAGTATTTT. Translated: CATSRDRQGTDTQYF.

This clonotype was seen repeatedly, ten times or more. The genes are TRBV9 and TRBJ2-1; D is possibly TRBD1 or TRBD2 (6 bases each). The germline gives CDR1 SGDLS, CDR2 YYNGEE. The ends were cut back, 4 bases at V and 8 bases at J, with 22 bases in the middle. This CDR3 is 16 amino acids long. In nucleotides, the CDR3 is TGTGCCAGCAGCCAGACAGGACTAAGATCGGGGGATGAGCAGTTCTTC. This codes for CASSQTGLRSGDEQFF.

This clonotype was counted many times. The chain recombines TRBV28 with TRBJ1-2; D unresolved. Germline V gene sequence: CDR1 MDHEN, CDR2 SYDVKM. CDR3 length: 12 amino acids. Trimming took off 2 bases at V and 5 bases at J, with 6 bases between the two ends. The CDR3 DNA is TGTGCCAGCAGTTTACAGGAGTATGGCTACACCTTC. Residues: CASSLQEYGYTF.

V is TRBV19 and J is TRBJ1-1; 7 bases agree with TRBD1. V shed 7 bases, J shed 4 bases, and the junction held 9 bases outside the gene matches. Germline-derived CDR1 and CDR2 are LNHDA and SQIVND (reference sequence). CDR3 length: 14 residues. CDR3 sequence reads: CASTTTGWVTEAFF. CDR3 sequence (DNA): TGTGCCAGTACTACGACAGGGTGGGTCACTGAAGCTTTCTTT. Based on the CDR3 plus reference TRBV19 and TRBJ1-1, the full variable domain is DGGITQSPKYLFRKEGQNVTLSCEQNLNHDAMYWYRQDPGQGLRLIYYSQIVNDFQKGDIAEGYSVSREKKESFPLTVTSAQKNPTAFYLCASTTTGWVTEAFFGQGTRLTVV.

The sample holds many counts of this clonotype. The chain combines TRBV11-2 with TRBJ2-2; 8 positions match TRBD2. The CDR3 sequence is 18 residues long. Germline loops: CDR1 SGHAT, CDR2 FQNNGV. Unmatched junction bases numbered 10, after V lost 2 bases and J lost 2 bases. In DNA, the CDR3 is TGTGCCAGCAGCTTAACTTACCCCAGCGGGGGTAACACCGGGGAGCTGTTTTTT. As protein: CASSLTYPSGGNTGELFF.

The chain joins TRBV6-1 to TRBJ1-2; D is undetermined. Germline V gene sequence: CDR1 MNHNS, CDR2 SASEGT. This CDR3 is 14 amino acids long. V was pared by 0 bases and J by 4 bases, with 9 bases between. CDR3 bases: TGTGCCAGCAGTGAAGCGATACCCACCTATGGCTACACCTTC. Translated, it gives CASSEAIPTYGYTF.

This clonotype appeared many times. The chain links TRBV24-1 to TRBJ1-2; D is uncertain. V shed 1 base and J shed 2 bases, with 7 bases lying between them. CDR3 length: 14 residues. Germline V gene data show CDR1 as KGHDR and CDR2 as SFDVKD. CDR3 amino acids: CATSDFQVNYGYTF. DNA for the CDR3: TGTGCCACCAGTGATTTTCAAGTAAACTATGGCTACACCTTC.

The V gene is TRBV6-1, the J gene TRBJ1-2; D might be TRBD1 (6 bases). The CDR3 is 12 residues long. The V end lost 7 bases, the J end lost 4 bases, and 10 bases lay between the germline ends. The germline gives CDR1 MNHNS, CDR2 SASEGT. The CDR3 loop is CASTGDTYGYTF. DNA of the CDR3: TGTGCCAGCACAGGGGATACCTATGGCTACACCTTC.

V is TRBV27 and J is TRBJ2-7; D is unresolved. The CDR3 is 13 residues long. Germline loops: CDR1 MNHEY, CDR2 SMNVEV (reference sequence). The ends were cut back, 3 bases at V and 6 bases at J, with 12 bases in the middle. CDR3 loop: CASSLRLLGEQYF. CDR3 nucleotide sequence: TGTGCCAGCAGTTTGAGGCTCCTAGGCGAGCAGTACTTC.

The gene calls are TRBV14 and TRBJ2-5, with TRBD2 matching 10 bases. This CDR3 comprises 14 residues. The V segment lost 0 bases and the J segment 7 bases; nucleotides outside the gene matches: 2. Germline V gene data show CDR1 as SGHDN and CDR2 as FVKESK. The CDR3 DNA reads as TGTGCCAGCAGCCAAGAGGCTAGCGGGGGGACCCAGTACTTC. This translates into CASSQEASGGTQYF.

CDR3 bases: TGTGCCAGCAGCTTAGGGTTGCGGGACAAGAACACCGGGGAGCTGTTTTTT. Protein sequence: CASSLGLRDKNTGELFF. The genes are TRBV11-3 and TRBJ2-2; D tentatively fits TRBD1 or TRBD2 (6 bases each). The V gene lost 1 base and the J gene lost 1 base, with 13 bases spanning the gap. The CDR3 runs to 17 residues. Germline CDR1 and CDR2: SGHNT and YENEEA.

CDR3 in DNA: TGTGCCAGCAGCGTAGGCAGGGCAAGCACTGAAGCTTTCTTT. It encodes CASSVGRASTEAFF. The chain recombines TRBV9 with TRBJ1-1, with D maybe TRBD1 (5 bases). V was shortened by 0 bases and J by 4 bases, with 10 bases between the two germline ends. Germline CDR1 SGDLS, CDR2 YYNGEE. The CDR3 is made up of 14 amino acids.